This T cell receptor (beta chain) was observed in a study of T cells after somatic rescue of genetic block. The CDR3 is 15 amino acids. CDR1 is WSHSY and CDR2 is SAAADI in the germline V gene. V dropped 2 bases and J dropped 7; count of bases not matched to a gene: 6. Sequencing used immunoSEQ multiplex PCR; TCRdb keeps in-frame clones, though not all of them. The table records about 88,000 clones, approximately 90% of them present only once. The chain is built from TRBV10-2 and TRBJ2-1, with 9 positions matching TRBD2. This clonotype was sampled from a woman under 30. Sequencing input: peripheral blood mononuclear cells (PBMCs). CDR3 in amino acids: CASSEPAGGWNEQFF. The DNA of the CDR3 is TGCGCCAGCAGTGAGCCCGCGGGAGGGTGGAATGAGCAGTTCTTC.